These 32 T cell receptor beta chains originate from one sample sequenced in a study of blood T cells in healthy people across ages. Sample-barcoded 5' priming and a J-beta primer mix drove a second PCR of roughly 7 to 11 cycles. TCRdb reprocessed the 5' RACE reads with MiXCR, giving one entry per CDR3 protein. The sample records 1.5 million to 2 million distinct CDR3 sequences, about 50% being singletons. Material for sequencing was blood. The receptors come from a woman in her 40s in good health.

In its sample, this clonotype was seen a few times. V usage is TRBV7-2 and J usage is TRBJ2-3; no clear D gene. Per the germline V gene, CDR1 is SGHTA and CDR2 is FQGNSA. V dropped 1 base and J dropped 4 bases, with 12 bases sitting between them. The CDR3 covers 15 residues. The CDR3: CASSLGGRDADTQYF. In DNA, the CDR3 is TGTGCCAGCAGCTTAGGAGGCAGAGATGCAGATACGCAGTATTTT.

This clonotype has only a few counts. This chain links TRBV20-1 with TRBJ1-2; TRBD1 matches 8 bases. Germline CDR1 reads DFQATT; CDR2 reads SNEGSKA (reference sequence). The CDR3 sequence is 14 residues long. V was clipped by 6 bases and J by 4 bases; unmatched bases: 10. The DNA of the CDR3 is TGCAGTGCAAGACCTCCAGGGGGCAGCTATGGCTACACCTTC. This gives the protein CSARPPGGSYGYTF.

In nucleotides, the CDR3 is TGTGCCAGCAGTTACCGATTTAGCGGGGGGGAACAAGAGACCCAGTACTTC. It is translated as CASSYRFSGGEQETQYF. The chain combines TRBV6-6 with TRBJ2-5; 11 bases fit TRBD2. The germline gives CDR1 MNHNY, CDR2 SVGAGI (reference sequence). The CDR3 is made up of 17 amino acids. After removal of 2 bases from V and 2 bases from J, the junction contained 7 bases not matched to a gene.

V gene TRBV20-1 combines with J gene TRBJ2-6, with D perhaps matching TRBD1 or TRBD2 (5 bases each). In germline, CDR1 is DFQATT, CDR2 SNEGSKA (reference sequence). Trimming removed 3 bases from V and 1 base from J, with 10 bases in between. The length of the CDR3 is 15 residues. The CDR3 DNA reads TGCAGTGCTAGTCAGGGAGAATCTGGGGCCAACGTCCTGACTTTC. This codes for CSASQGESGANVLTF.

The chain has TRBV6-5 and TRBJ2-7; 8 positions agree with TRBD1. The V gene end was trimmed by 6 bases and the J gene end by 3 bases; junction bases not matched to a gene: 7. The CDR3 is 14 amino acids. The V gene's germline CDR1 is MNHEY and CDR2 SVGAGI. CDR3 in amino acids: CASRPQGAGYEQYF. For the CDR3, the DNA is TGTGCCAGCAGGCCGCAGGGGGCGGGCTACGAGCAGTACTTC.

This rearrangement joins TRBV6-2 or TRBV6-3 to TRBJ1-2, with 11 bases fitting TRBD1. The V gene's germline CDR1 is MNHEY and CDR2 SVGEGT. This CDR3 region has 15 residues. Trimming removed 6 bases from V and 4 bases from J; junction bases left unmatched: 7. CDR3 protein: CASSWPGQGAYGYTF. CDR3 coding DNA: TGTGCCAGCAGCTGGCCCGGACAGGGGGCCTATGGCTACACCTTC.

With respect to this clonotype: One junction end disagrees with the germline gene, perhaps due to a read error. This rearrangement joins TRBV12-3 or TRBV12-4 to TRBJ1-5; D unclear. CDR3 length: 12 amino acids. The CDR3 DNA is TGTGACAGCAGTTTGGGTTGGGGGCCCCAGCATTTT. Translated, it gives CDSSLGWGPQHF.

The genes are TRBV6-5 and TRBJ2-3, with unresolved D. The germline V and J ends were trimmed by 7 bases and 0 bases, with 11 bases remaining between them. CDR1 is MNHEY, CDR2 SVGAGI, per germline. The CDR3 is made up of 14 amino acids. CDR3 sequence reads: CASTASLSTDTQYF. In DNA, the CDR3 is TGTGCCAGCACGGCAAGCCTAAGCACAGATACGCAGTATTTT.

This chain links TRBV10-3 with TRBJ2-1; a possible D gene is TRBD2 (7 bases). The last part of the DNA fits TRBJ2-7 better; the J call may be wrong. CDR3 length: 17 amino acids. Germline V gives CDR1 ENHRY, CDR2 SYGVKD. The CDR3 loop reads CAISEGGGRPSYNEQYF. As DNA, the CDR3 is TGTGCCATCAGTGAAGGGGGGGGCAGGCCCTCCTACAATGAGCAGTACTTC.

This clonotype was seen more than once but under ten times. The chain joins TRBV29-1 to TRBJ1-2; 7 bases line up with TRBD1. V shed 6 bases, J shed 0 bases, and the junction held 4 bases outside the gene matches. The CDR3 is made up of 13 amino acids. Germline values: CDR1 SQVTM, CDR2 ANQGSEA. The CDR3 sequence: CSVRTGANYGYTF. In DNA form, the CDR3 reads TGCAGCGTCCGGACAGGAGCTAACTATGGCTACACCTTC.

The V gene is TRBV27, the J gene TRBJ1-6; D gene ambiguous. From germline, CDR1 is MNHEY and CDR2 SMNVEV (reference sequence). V was pared by 3 bases and J by 6 bases, with 12 bases between. CDR3 length equals 15 residues. CDR3 loop: CASSFSPPGNSPLHF. The CDR3 DNA is TGTGCCAGCAGTTTTAGCCCCCCGGGTAATTCACCCCTCCACTTT.

The rearrangement links TRBV11-2 to TRBJ2-1; D perhaps matches TRBD1 (6 bases). Trimming removed 1 base at V and 4 bases at J, with 26 bases between. Per germline, CDR1 SGHAT and CDR2 FQNNGV. The CDR3 is made up of 20 amino acids. CDR3 loop: CASSLGGAAVGALDYNEQFF. DNA of the CDR3: TGTGCCAGCAGCTTAGGAGGAGCGGCAGTGGGGGCTTTGGATTACAATGAGCAGTTCTTC.

The V and J genes are TRBV29-1 and TRBJ2-3, with D possibly TRBD1 on 6 matching bases. CDR3 length equals 14 residues. Germline values: CDR1 SQVTM, CDR2 ANQGSEA. The ends were cut back, 4 bases at V and 5 bases at J, with 16 bases in the middle. Here the CDR3 reads CSVVSRGILDTQYF. CDR3 DNA: TGCAGCGTTGTTTCTAGGGGGATCCTAGATACGCAGTATTTT.

The chain joins TRBV6-2 or TRBV6-3 to TRBJ2-7; 7 bases map to TRBD2. CDR3 size: 16 residues. Germline V CDR1 and CDR2: MNHEY, SVGEGT. V shed 6 bases, J shed 3 bases, and the junction held 14 bases outside the gene matches. CDR3 sequence: CASSLRPGRGDYEQYF. Written as DNA, the CDR3 is TGTGCCAGCAGCCTTAGACCGGGACGGGGGGACTACGAGCAGTACTTC.

This chain links TRBV7-9 with TRBJ1-2, with 9 bases fitting TRBD1. CDR1 SEHNR and CDR2 FQNEAQ come from the germline V gene (reference sequence). The CDR3 is 17 residues long. V shed 2 bases, J shed 4 bases, and the junction held 11 bases outside the gene matches. This chain's CDR3 is CASSLSTGTGRSYGYTF. Written as DNA, the CDR3 is TGTGCCAGCAGCTTATCGACTGGGACAGGGAGATCCTATGGCTACACCTTC.

V and J are TRBV7-6 and TRBJ2-1; D remains ambiguous. V was trimmed by 1 base and J by 1 base, leaving 17 bases between them. CDR1 is SGHVS and CDR2 is FNYEAQ in the germline V gene. The CDR3 is made up of 18 amino acids. In DNA, the CDR3 is TGTGCCAGCAGCTTAGGACTTCTTATTACCATTTCCTACAATGAGCAGTTCTTC. As protein: CASSLGLLITISYNEQFF.

The chain recombines TRBV15 with TRBJ2-3, with D maybe TRBD1 (6 bases). There are 15 residues in the CDR3. Between the trimmed V and J ends, which lost 3 bases and 2 bases, there was a span of 12 bases. Germline CDR1 LNHNV, CDR2 YYDKDF (reference sequence). The CDR3 DNA is TGTGCCACCAGCAGTTTTGGGGGCCCCACAGATACGCAGTATTTT. Its translation is CATSSFGGPTDTQYF.

This clonotype was seen a handful of times. V gene TRBV20-1 combines with J gene TRBJ2-3; a possible D gene is TRBD2 (5 bases). V was cut by 3 bases and J by 1 base, with 14 bases left in between. CDR1 DFQATT and CDR2 SNEGSKA come from the germline V gene (reference sequence). The CDR3 is 15 amino acids. The CDR3 DNA reads TGCAGTGCTAGTTTCCTAGCAGGCGGCACAGATACGCAGTATTTT. Protein: CSASFLAGGTDTQYF.

V is TRBV27 and J is TRBJ2-1; TRBD2 is a possible D gene (5 bases). Per germline, CDR1 MNHEY and CDR2 SMNVEV (reference sequence). This CDR3 is 12 amino acids long. Trimming shortened V by 2 bases and J by 9 bases, and 8 bases separated the two germline ends. The CDR3: CASSLLRGEQFF. The CDR3 bases are TGTGCCAGCAGTTTACTCCGGGGTGAGCAGTTCTTC.

The gene calls are TRBV5-8 and TRBJ2-3; D is unresolved. Looked up from germline, CDR1 is SGHTS and CDR2 is YDEGEE. Trimming took off 3 bases at V and 11 bases at J, with 19 bases between the two ends. CDR3 length: 14 residues. The CDR3 reads CASSSYPLEMRQYF. In DNA form, the CDR3 reads TGTGCCAGCAGCTCGTACCCTTTGGAGATGCGGCAGTATTTT.

The gene calls are TRBV20-1 and TRBJ1-5; D not resolved. The V gene's germline CDR1 is DFQATT and CDR2 SNEGSKA (reference sequence). With 0 bases removed from V and 3 bases from J, the gap between germline ends came to 6 bases. The CDR3 length is 13 residues. The CDR3 region is CSARDEFNQPQHF. The CDR3 DNA is TGCAGTGCTAGAGATGAGTTCAATCAGCCCCAGCATTTT.

This clonotype has only a few counts. The chain is built from TRBV27 and TRBJ2-7; 7 bases match TRBD1. CDR3 length: 16 residues. V lost 3 bases and J lost 2; bases outside the gene matches: 10. The germline V gene encodes CDR1 MNHEY and CDR2 SMNVEV (reference sequence). CDR3 coding DNA: TGTGCCAGCAGTTTCTCTTTCCCGGGACAGCCCTACGAGCAGTACTTC. It yields the protein CASSFSFPGQPYEQYF.

This clonotype appeared a few times. The genes are TRBV12-3 or TRBV12-4 and TRBJ2-1; D may correspond to TRBD1 or TRBD2 (5 bases each). The CDR3 totals 15 residues. Trimming removed 6 bases from V and 0 bases from J, with 12 bases in between. Here the CDR3 DNA reads TGTGCCAGCAGCCTGGGACCAACCTCCTACAATGAGCAGTTCTTC. Translated: CASSLGPTSYNEQFF.

The chain uses TRBV2 and TRBJ1-1, with D unresolved. V lost 7 bases, J lost 2 bases, and 11 bases lay in between. CDR1 is SNHLY, CDR2 FYNNEI, per germline. The CDR3 spans 13 residues. The CDR3 bases are TGTGCCAGCAAGGAATCAGGTAACACTGAAGCTTTCTTT. Translating it yields CASKESGNTEAFF.

The chain is built from TRBV7-2 and TRBJ2-3, with D perhaps given as TRBD1 or TRBD2 (6 bases each). Trimming took off 1 base at V and 4 bases at J, with 15 bases between the two ends. Germline CDR1 SGHTA, CDR2 FQGNSA. The CDR3 runs to 16 residues. The CDR3 DNA sequence: TGTGCCAGCAGCTTAGATCGGGGGCCTTATCCAGATACGCAGTATTTT. Its protein is CASSLDRGPYPDTQYF. Together with reference TRBV7-2 and TRBJ2-3, the CDR3 gives the full variable domain: GAGVSQSPSNKVTEKGKDVELRCDPISGHTALYWYRQSLGQGLEFLIYFQGNSAPDKSGLPSDRFSAERTGGSVSTLTIQRTQQEDSAVYLCASSLDRGPYPDTQYFGPGTRLTVL.

This clonotype came up a few times. This sequence joins TRBV4-1 and TRBJ2-3; D remains ambiguous. V was cut by 4 bases and J by 4 bases, with 21 bases left in between. The germline V gene encodes CDR1 MGHRA and CDR2 YSYEKL. CDR3 length: 17 amino acids. The CDR3 loop is CASSRRGRAPSADTQYF. The CDR3 coding sequence is TGCGCCAGCAGCCGCCGTGGTAGGGCGCCAAGCGCAGATACGCAGTATTTT.

The chain joins TRBV10-3 to TRBJ1-2; D gene unclear. This CDR3 is built from 13 residues. V gave up 5 bases and J gave up 8 bases, with 15 bases separating them. Germline loops: CDR1 ENHRY, CDR2 SYGVKD. This chain's CDR3 is CAISKDTLEGYTF. The DNA for the CDR3 is TGTGCCATCAGTAAAGACACGCTTGAAGGCTACACCTTC.

This rearrangement joins TRBV7-9 to TRBJ1-1, with D unclear. V was shortened by 6 bases and J by 8 bases, with 16 bases between the two germline ends. Germline assignment: CDR1 SEHNR and CDR2 FQNEAQ (reference sequence). CDR3 size: 13 residues. CDR3 region: CASSIGRLLEAFF. CDR3 nucleotide sequence: TGTGCCAGCAGTATCGGACGGTTACTGGAAGCTTTCTTT.

This clonotype was recorded a few times. The V call is TRBV28, the J call TRBJ1-2; 11 nucleotides line up with TRBD1. CDR3 length: 16 amino acids. Germline CDR1 is MDHEN and CDR2 is SYDVKM. V trimming: 3 bases; J trimming: 4 bases; junction bases outside the gene matches: 7. The CDR3 region is CASSFPGQGVSYGYTF. The CDR3, as DNA: TGTGCCAGCAGTTTTCCGGGACAGGGGGTTAGCTATGGCTACACCTTC.

This clonotype has a single count. The chain combines TRBV12-3 or TRBV12-4 with TRBJ2-5; perhaps D is TRBD1 or TRBD2 (7 bases each). The CDR3 length is 13 residues. Trimming stripped 8 bases from V and 11 bases from J, with 21 bases between. The CDR3 region is CASAPQGGNEQYF. CDR3 coding DNA: TGTGCCAGCGCTCCTCAGGGGGGGAATGAGCAGTACTTC.

This clonotype was counted only a few times. This sequence joins TRBV7-2 and TRBJ2-7; D is undetermined. The V gene lost 4 bases and the J gene lost 8 bases, with 12 bases spanning the gap. The germline V gene has CDR1 SGHTA and CDR2 FQGNSA. The CDR3 extends over 12 amino acids. The CDR3 protein is CASSSRQSQQYF. DNA for the CDR3: TGTGCCAGCAGCTCGCGACAAAGCCAGCAGTACTTC.

V and J are TRBV28 and TRBJ1-5; 8 bases align to TRBD1. The CDR3 is 15 amino acids. Germline V CDR1 and CDR2: MDHEN, SYDVKM. Unmatched junction bases numbered 7, after V lost 4 bases and J lost 5 bases. The CDR3 here is CASSSPGQAYQPQHF. The CDR3 DNA reads TGTGCCAGCAGTTCGCCGGGACAGGCATATCAGCCCCAGCATTTT.